The 14 T cell receptor beta chains listed next were all sequenced from one sample in a study of blood T cell repertoires in COVID-19. The method was immunoSEQ multiplex PCR; TCRdb's version includes in-frame clones alone and lacks a portion of them. This sample has roughly 140,000 clones, with roughly 88% found just once. Sequencing was done on a sample of peripheral blood. These TCRs come from a woman aged 60-75 years with COVID-19, enrolled during active disease.

The chain uses TRBV10-3 and TRBJ2-3, with TRBD1 matching 7 bases. Trimming at V came to 4 bases and at J to 1 base, leaving 8 bases not matched to a gene. CDR3 size: 16 residues. The germline V gene encodes CDR1 ENHRY and CDR2 SYGVKD. The CDR3 region has the DNA TGTGCCATCAGTGTTGGGACAGCGCCGGGCACAGATACGCAGTATTTT. Its protein product is CAISVGTAPGTDTQYF.

The chain combines TRBV15 with TRBJ1-6, with 10 nucleotides matching TRBD1. This CDR3 contains 15 residues. Germline CDR1 is LNHNV and CDR2 is YYDKDF (reference sequence). Trimming cost V 0 bases and J 10 bases; bases outside gene matches: 3. CDR3 in amino acids: CATSRDGTGASPLHF. CDR3 DNA: TGTGCCACCAGCAGAGACGGGACAGGGGCCTCACCCCTCCACTTT.

The J gene is TRBJ1-2, the V gene TRBV12-3 or TRBV12-4, with D unclear. Trimming took 2 bases from V and 7 from J, leaving 8 bases between them. The CDR3 has 12 residues. The CDR3 bases are TGTGCCAGCAGTTTACGGGTGGGTGGCTACACCTTC. It is translated as CASSLRVGGYTF.

The chain has TRBV29-1 and TRBJ2-3; 7 nucleotides align to TRBD1. Germline CDR1 is SQVTM and CDR2 is ANQGSEA. The V gene end was trimmed by 3 bases and the J gene end by 5 bases; junction bases not matched to a gene: 17. This CDR3 spans 17 amino acids. The CDR3 protein is CSVDGTEDRVSGDTQYF. The CDR3 DNA follows: TGCAGCGTTGATGGGACGGAAGACAGGGTTTCGGGAGATACGCAGTATTTT.

The chain is built from TRBV3-1 (or the pseudogene TRBV3-2) and TRBJ1-2; no definite D call. There are 18 residues in the CDR3. Germline CDR1 reads LGHDT; CDR2 reads YNNKEL (reference sequence). V lost 0 bases to trimming and J lost 6 bases, with 23 bases between them. The CDR3 reads CASSQEITTPRAVNGYTF. In DNA, the CDR3 is TGTGCCAGCAGCCAAGAAATAACAACTCCGAGGGCGGTCAATGGCTACACCTTC.

This clone was observed a few times. V and J are TRBV18 and TRBJ1-5, with 9 bases aligning to TRBD1. The J segment lost 2 bases and the V segment lost 4 bases, leaving 3 bases of the junction unmatched. The germline V gene encodes CDR1 KGHSH and CDR2 LQKENI. The length of the CDR3 is 15 residues. The DNA of the CDR3 is TGTGCCAGCTCACAACGACAGGGGGGCAATCAGCCCCAGCATTTT. Its translation: CASSQRQGGNQPQHF.

This chain joins TRBV4-3 and TRBJ2-1; 9 bases line up with TRBD2. The CDR3 covers 17 residues. Germline assignment: CDR1 LGHNA and CDR2 YSLEER. V shed 3 bases and J 3 bases; nucleotides not matched to a gene: 9. CDR3 sequence: CASSQSLAGADYNEQFF. The CDR3 nucleotides read TGCGCCAGCAGCCAGAGTTTAGCGGGGGCCGACTACAATGAGCAGTTCTTC.

The chain links TRBV7-6 to TRBJ1-2, with D possibly being TRBD1 (5 bases). V lost 5 bases and J lost 9, with 13 bases in between. The CDR3 consists of 12 residues. Germline assignment: CDR1 SGHVS and CDR2 FNYEAQ. The CDR3 sequence is CASSPGFSSYTF. The CDR3 DNA sequence: TGTGCCAGCAGCCCAGGGTTTTCTAGCTACACCTTC.

A note on this clone: The sample holds other DNA sequences that translate to the same CDR3. V usage is TRBV5-1 and J usage is TRBJ2-3; 10 bases line up with TRBD2. The V segment lost 0 bases and the J segment 1 base; nucleotides outside the gene matches: 2. CDR1 and CDR2 (germline): SGHRS, YFSETQ. The CDR3 runs to 16 residues. The CDR3 DNA follows: TGCGCCAGCAGCTTGGGGCTAGCGGGGGGCACAGATACGCAGTATTTT. It is translated as CASSLGLAGGTDTQYF.

This clone was recorded a few times. V and J are TRBV6-5 and TRBJ1-2; 7 bases match TRBD1. Trimming cost V 1 base and J 7 bases; bases outside gene matches: 9. The CDR3 consists of 15 residues. Germline V lookup: CDR1 MNHEY, CDR2 SVGAGI. CDR3 sequence: CASSYLTTGFGGYTF. The CDR3 DNA reads as TGTGCCAGCAGTTACTTAACGACAGGGTTTGGTGGCTACACCTTC.

The chain combines TRBV4-3 with TRBJ1-1; D uncertain. The CDR3 loop spans 15 amino acids. Germline-derived CDR1 and CDR2 are LGHNA and YSLEER. Trimming shortened V by 0 bases and J by 11 bases, and 19 bases separated the two germline ends. CDR3 sequence: CASSQETPGPNQAFF. The CDR3 nucleotides read TGCGCCAGCAGCCAAGAGACTCCGGGTCCGAATCAGGCTTTCTTT.

This clone was counted between two and nine times. This chain uses TRBV2 with TRBJ1-2, with TRBD1 identical over 9 bases. Germline CDR1 SNHLY, CDR2 FYNNEI. The CDR3 runs 11 residues. The CDR3 nucleotides are TGTGCTGGACAGGGGAACTATGGCTACACCTTC. Translating it yields CAGQGNYGYTF.

The chain couples TRBV2 to TRBJ1-6; TRBD1 matches 8 bases. J lost 8 bases, V lost 4 bases, and 13 bases had no gene match. This CDR3 comprises 17 residues. Per germline, CDR1 SNHLY and CDR2 FYNNEI. CDR3 sequence reads: CASSARGTGYLDSPLHF. The DNA of the CDR3 is TGTGCCAGCAGTGCAAGGGGGACAGGCTACCTCGATTCACCCCTCCACTTT.

The rearrangement links TRBV9 to TRBJ1-6; D not certain. CDR3 length: 14 amino acids. The germline V gene encodes CDR1 SGDLS and CDR2 YYNGEE. Trimming shortened V by 0 bases and J by 10 bases, and 11 bases separated the two germline ends. The CDR3 reads CASSVEDFRSPLHF. The CDR3 DNA reads TGTGCCAGCAGCGTAGAAGACTTTAGATCACCCCTCCACTTT.